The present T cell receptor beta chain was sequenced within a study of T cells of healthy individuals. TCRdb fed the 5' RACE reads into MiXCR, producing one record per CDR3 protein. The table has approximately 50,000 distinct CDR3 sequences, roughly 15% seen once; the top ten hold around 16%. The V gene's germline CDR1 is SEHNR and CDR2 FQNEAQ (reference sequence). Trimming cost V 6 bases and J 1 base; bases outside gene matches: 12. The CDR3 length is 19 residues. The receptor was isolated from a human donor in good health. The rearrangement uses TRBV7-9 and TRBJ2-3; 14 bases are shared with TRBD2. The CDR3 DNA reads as TGTGCCAGCAGGAGGGGCTCCGGGACTAGCGGGGGCGGCACAGATACGCAGTATTTT. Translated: CASRRGSGTSGGGTDTQYF.